Each of the 23 T cell receptor beta chains below was sequenced from the same sample in a study of shared clonotypes between healthy human individuals. Profiling relied on immunoSEQ multiplex PCR, and the TCRdb table lists in-frame clones only, not all of them. The data contain over 2 million clones, about 95% of them seen just once; the ten biggest clones take up approximately 0.13%. Sequenced sample: naive CD4+ T cells sorted from blood. Specified subset: CD45RA+ positively selected. The receptors derive from a man younger than 30 in good health.

The J gene is TRBJ1-2, the V gene TRBV11-2; D possibly corresponds to TRBD1 (6 bases). Looked up from germline, CDR1 is SGHAT and CDR2 is FQNNGV. CDR3 length: 14 residues. The V gene lost 1 base and the J gene lost 8 bases, with 14 bases spanning the gap. The CDR3 sequence: CASSLVGGREGYTF. The CDR3 DNA follows: TGTGCCAGCAGCTTAGTAGGGGGTCGAGAGGGCTACACCTTC.

The V and J genes are TRBV18 and TRBJ1-4; the D is unclear. This CDR3 has 12 amino acids. Germline CDR1 reads KGHSH; CDR2 reads LQKENI. V lost 4 bases to trimming and J lost 4 bases, with 4 bases between them. DNA for the CDR3: TGTGCCAGCTCACAAGATAATGAAAAACTGTTTTTT. Translating it yields CASSQDNEKLFF.

This chain uses TRBV19 with TRBJ2-4, with TRBD1 identical over 8 bases. The CDR3 has 18 amino acids. Germline loops: CDR1 LNHDA, CDR2 SQIVND (reference sequence). V lost 1 base to trimming and J lost 0 bases; unmatched junction nucleotides: 8. The CDR3 nucleotides read TGTGCCAGTAGTATAGGGCAGGGGGCGCGAACAGCCAAAAACATTCAGTACTTC. This gives the protein CASSIGQGARTAKNIQYF.

This clone was seen just once. The V call is TRBV30, the J call TRBJ2-3; 10 bases fit TRBD1. The germline CDR1 and CDR2 sequences are GTSNPN and SVGIG (reference sequence). Trimming at V came to 3 bases and at J to 6 bases, leaving 9 bases not matched to a gene. The CDR3 totals 15 residues. CDR3 sequence reads: CAWRTGQGKEDTQYF. CDR3 DNA: TGTGCCTGGAGGACGGGACAGGGGAAGGAGGATACGCAGTATTTT.

The chain employs TRBV9 and TRBJ1-3; 8 nucleotides agree with TRBD1. Per germline, CDR1 SGDLS and CDR2 YYNGEE. This CDR3 comprises 17 residues. V lost 0 bases to trimming and J lost 3 bases; unmatched junction nucleotides: 8. The CDR3 reads CASSVGGQGAIGNTIYF. Here the CDR3 DNA reads TGTGCCAGCAGCGTAGGGGGCCAGGGGGCTATTGGAAACACCATATATTTT.

A word on this clone: Other DNA sequences in the same sample also yield this CDR3. The chain links TRBV6-5 to TRBJ1-3; D is unclear. V gave up 0 bases and J gave up 4 bases, with 7 bases separating them. The CDR3 length is 14 residues. CDR1 is MNHEY, CDR2 SVGAGI, per germline. The CDR3 spells CASSYSERGNTIYF. The CDR3 nucleotides read TGTGCCAGCAGTTACTCTGAGAGAGGAAACACCATATATTTT.

This rearrangement joins TRBV5-1 to TRBJ2-1; TRBD2 matches at 7 bases. The germline V gene encodes CDR1 SGHRS and CDR2 YFSETQ. The V segment lost 0 bases and the J segment 7 bases; nucleotides outside the gene matches: 4. The CDR3 has 14 amino acids. CDR3 in DNA: TGCGCCAGCAGCTTGGCGCTAGCGGTGAATGAGCAGTTCTTC. This encodes CASSLALAVNEQFF.

V and J are TRBV28 and TRBJ1-1; a weak D match, TRBD1 (6 bases). CDR1 and CDR2 from the germline V gene are MDHEN and SYDVKM. CDR3 length equals 14 residues. The V and J ends lost 6 bases and 2 bases respectively, with 13 bases between them. The CDR3 reads CASSPGTRNTEAFF. The CDR3 DNA sequence: TGTGCCAGCAGCCCCGGGACACGTAACACTGAAGCTTTCTTT.

V usage is TRBV2 and J usage is TRBJ2-7; TRBD1 matches 9 bases. J lost 2 bases, V lost 7 bases, and 6 bases had no gene match. The CDR3 extends over 14 amino acids. CDR1 is SNHLY, CDR2 FYNNEI, per germline. The CDR3 nucleotides are TGTGCCAGCAAAGCCGGGACAGGGACCTACGAGCAGTACTTC. This sequence encodes CASKAGTGTYEQYF.

The chain recombines TRBV29-1 with TRBJ1-2; tentative D call: TRBD1 (5 bases). Germline V gene sequence: CDR1 SQVTM, CDR2 ANQGSEA. This CDR3 spans 11 amino acids. The ends were cut back, 5 bases at V and 8 bases at J, with 12 bases in the middle. The CDR3 loop is CSVIGGDGYTF. CDR3 nucleotides: TGCAGCGTTATAGGAGGGGACGGCTACACCTTC.

V and J are TRBV29-1 and TRBJ1-1; unclear D gene. The CDR3 sequence is 12 residues long. Trimming stripped 4 bases from V and 7 bases from J, with 13 bases between. CDR1 is SQVTM and CDR2 is ANQGSEA in the germline V gene. CDR3 amino acids: CSVVLGISEAFF. The DNA of the CDR3 is TGCAGCGTTGTGTTGGGAATTAGTGAAGCTTTCTTT.

CDR3: CASSTGQSNQPQHF. As DNA, the CDR3 is TGTGCCAGCAGCACGGGACAAAGCAATCAGCCCCAGCATTTT. J is TRBJ1-5 and V is TRBV5-6; a possible D gene is TRBD1 (6 bases). The V gene's germline CDR1 is SGHDT and CDR2 YYEEEE. V lost 4 bases to trimming and J lost 1 base, with 9 bases between them. This CDR3 has 14 amino acids. Looking up the rest from reference TRBV5-6 and TRBJ1-5 gives the full variable domain: DAGVTQSPTHLIKTRGQQVTLRCSPKSGHDTVSWYQQALGQGPQFIFQYYEEEERQRGNFPDRFSGHQFPNYSSELNVNALLLGDSALYLCASSTGQSNQPQHFGDGTRLSIL.

This chain joins TRBV25-1 and TRBJ1-6; possibly TRBD1 for D (5 bases). Germline V CDR1 and CDR2: MGHDK, SYGVNS. Trimming removed 2 bases from V and 7 bases from J, with 9 bases in between. This CDR3 contains 14 residues. The CDR3 loop is CASSEGTGNSPLHF. DNA of the CDR3: TGTGCCAGCAGTGAAGGGACGGGGAATTCACCCCTCCACTTT.

The chain uses TRBV6-5 and TRBJ1-2; perhaps TRBD1 as D (6 bases). Deletions cut 5 bases from V and 5 bases from J, with 18 bases between. The CDR3 is 15 amino acids. Looked up from germline, CDR1 is MNHEY and CDR2 is SVGAGI. In DNA form, the CDR3 reads TGTGCCAGCAGTGGATCCGGGACACCACCTTATGGCTACACCTTC. The encoded protein is CASSGSGTPPYGYTF.

With regard to this clone: The sample has other DNA sequences that encode this CDR3 too. This chain joins TRBV10-3 and TRBJ2-5; no reliable D call. The CDR3 has 13 amino acids. V dropped 2 bases and J dropped 1 base, with 5 bases sitting between them. The germline CDR1 and CDR2 sequences are ENHRY and SYGVKD. This chain's CDR3 is CAISEGRQETQYF. CDR3 bases: TGTGCCATCAGTGAGGGACGCCAAGAGACCCAGTACTTC.

The chain employs TRBV6-6 and TRBJ2-3, with TRBD1 matching 7 bases. V lost 0 bases and J lost 5; bases outside the gene matches: 5. The CDR3 totals 15 residues. Germline values: CDR1 MNHNY, CDR2 SVGAGI (reference sequence). For the CDR3, the DNA is TGTGCCAGCAGTTACTCGAGACAGGGAGTAGATACGCAGTATTTT. Protein product: CASSYSRQGVDTQYF.

This chain uses TRBV2 with TRBJ1-1; unclear D gene. Germline V lookup: CDR1 SNHLY, CDR2 FYNNEI. Between the trimmed V and J ends, which lost 9 bases and 4 bases, there was a span of 12 bases. This CDR3 is built from 12 residues. CDR3 nucleotide sequence: TGTGCCAGTCGAAGTTGGGGCACTGAAGCTTTCTTT. Amino acids: CASRSWGTEAFF.

V usage is TRBV25-1 and J usage is TRBJ1-3; D remains unclear. The germline gives CDR1 MGHDK, CDR2 SYGVNS. V lost 2 bases, J lost 2 bases, and 10 bases lay in between. The CDR3 covers 15 residues. CDR3 DNA sequence: TGTGCCAGCAGTGAACGGGGAGGCCCTGGAAACACCATATATTTT. This translates into CASSERGGPGNTIYF.

The CDR3 bases are TGTGCCAGCAGACCCGCGGGACAGCAGTCGACGGGCTACACCTTC. This translates into CASRPAGQQSTGYTF. This chain links TRBV6-5 with TRBJ1-2; 7 nucleotides match TRBD1. V shed 6 bases, J shed 8 bases, and the junction held 15 bases outside the gene matches. CDR1 and CDR2 from the germline V gene are MNHEY and SVGAGI. The CDR3 has 15 residues.

This clone was found once. The chain couples TRBV6-6 to TRBJ2-2; TRBD2 matches at 8 bases. Germline V gene sequence: CDR1 MNHNY, CDR2 SVGAGI (reference sequence). V shed 4 bases, J shed 1 base, and the junction held 2 bases outside the gene matches. The CDR3 is 15 amino acids. Here the CDR3 DNA reads TGTGCCAGCAGTTCGAGCGGGGGGAACACCGGGGAGCTGTTTTTT. Amino acid sequence: CASSSSGGNTGELFF.

As to this clone: The identical CDR3 is also encoded by other nucleotide sequences in the sample. The J gene is TRBJ2-7, the V gene TRBV2; 8 bases map to TRBD1. The CDR3 length is 12 residues. V lost 8 bases and J lost 6; bases outside the gene matches: 6. The germline V gene has CDR1 SNHLY and CDR2 FYNNEI. CDR3 nucleotides: TGTGCCAGCGGTCAGGGGGCGTCCGAGCAGTACTTC. This translates into CASGQGASEQYF.

The genes are TRBV18 and TRBJ2-7; 9 nucleotides agree with TRBD1. The CDR3 consists of 19 residues. Germline CDR1 KGHSH, CDR2 LQKENI. The V gene end was trimmed by 6 bases and the J gene end by 4 bases; junction bases not matched to a gene: 22. In nucleotides, the CDR3 is TGTGCCAGCTCTAACGACGAACGCCCCCTACGACAGGGGGGATACGAGCAGTACTTC. Its translation: CASSNDERPLRQGGYEQYF.

The V and J genes are TRBV6-6 and TRBJ1-2; a possible D gene is TRBD1 (6 bases). Trimming cost V 6 bases and J 5 bases, with 13 bases left between them. CDR1 and CDR2 (germline): MNHNY, SVGAGI (reference sequence). This CDR3 region has 13 residues. CDR3 sequence reads: CASRPRDTYGYTF. The CDR3, as DNA: TGTGCCAGCAGGCCCCGGGACACTTATGGCTACACCTTC.